These 14 T cell receptor beta chains were all obtained from the same sample, sequenced in a study of blood T cell repertoires in COVID-19. Sequencing used immunoSEQ multiplex PCR; TCRdb keeps in-frame clones, though not all of them. Of fewer than 25,000 clones listed, approximately 88% are singletons. The sequenced sample consisted of peripheral blood. Receptors were obtained from a human donor in a cohort sampled during active COVID-19. The donor label of this sample is uncertain.

The rearrangement links TRBV2 to TRBJ2-1, with TRBD2 matching 10 bases. The germline gives CDR1 SNHLY, CDR2 FYNNEI. The CDR3 contains 13 residues. Unmatched junction bases numbered 1, after V lost 5 bases and J lost 6 bases. This CDR3 reads CASSSGRANEQFF. CDR3 nucleotides: TGTGCCAGCAGTAGCGGGAGGGCCAATGAGCAGTTCTTC.

This rearrangement joins TRBV24-1 to TRBJ2-7; no reliable D call. Germline loops: CDR1 KGHDR, CDR2 SFDVKD. The CDR3 covers 13 residues. Deletions cut 5 bases from V and 3 bases from J, with 10 bases between. In DNA, the CDR3 is TGTGCCACCAGTGGTGGCCCCTTCTACGAGCAGTACTTC. It encodes CATSGGPFYEQYF.

The rearrangement links TRBV6-5 to TRBJ1-4; D unclear. V shed 10 bases and J shed 5 bases, with 14 bases lying between them. CDR3 size: 13 residues. The V gene's germline CDR1 is MNHEY and CDR2 SVGAGI. As DNA, the CDR3 is TGTGCCACTACCCGAGGGCAGAATGAAAAACTGTTTTTT. It translates to CATTRGQNEKLFF.

Here the CDR3 reads CASSFLATGEGGKGYTF. The CDR3, as DNA: TGTGCCAGCAGTTTTCTAGCCACTGGGGAGGGTGGAAAGGGCTACACCTTC. The rearrangement links TRBV27 to TRBJ1-2; D not certain. The CDR3 length is 17 residues. V lost 3 bases and J 8 bases, leaving 25 bases between the germline ends. Germline values: CDR1 MNHEY, CDR2 SMNVEV (reference sequence).

DNA of the CDR3: TGTGCCAGCAGCTTTAGCGGGAGCACAGATACGCAGTATTTT. Protein sequence: CASSFSGSTDTQYF. V usage is TRBV5-4 and J usage is TRBJ2-3, with 7 positions matching TRBD2. There are 14 residues in the CDR3. Germline values: CDR1 SGHNT, CDR2 YYREEE (reference sequence). V lost 2 bases and J lost 0; bases outside the gene matches: 0.

The chain is built from TRBV5-1 and TRBJ2-1; 9 bases align to TRBD1. This CDR3 spans 14 amino acids. Germline CDR1 is SGHRS and CDR2 is YFSETQ. V trimming: 4 bases; J trimming: 8 bases; junction bases outside the gene matches: 7. For the CDR3, the DNA is TGCGCCAGCAGCATCGGGACAGGGAACGATGAGCAGTTCTTC. As protein: CASSIGTGNDEQFF.

This clone was seen once. The V gene is TRBV5-5, the J gene TRBJ2-3; D might be TRBD1 (6 bases). The germline gives CDR1 SGHKS, CDR2 YYEKEE (reference sequence). V was shortened by 4 bases and J by 3 bases, with 18 bases between the two germline ends. The CDR3 is made up of 16 amino acids. The CDR3 is CASSRNRDISTDTQYF. As DNA, the CDR3 is TGTGCCAGCAGCCGGAACCGGGACATCAGTACAGATACGCAGTATTTT.

The rearrangement joins TRBV28 to TRBJ1-5; a weak D match, TRBD1 (6 bases). The CDR3 extends over 16 amino acids. CDR1 and CDR2 from the germline V gene are MDHEN and SYDVKM. V was pared by 6 bases and J by 2 bases, with 17 bases between. In DNA form, the CDR3 reads TGTGCCAGCAGGAGACTCCCACAGGGCCGCAATCAGCCCCAGCATTTT. Residues: CASRRLPQGRNQPQHF.

This chain joins TRBV19 and TRBJ2-3; TRBD1 matches at 9 bases. V dropped 1 base and J dropped 2; count of bases not matched to a gene: 4. Germline CDR1 reads LNHDA; CDR2 reads SQIVND (reference sequence). The CDR3 loop spans 16 amino acids. DNA of the CDR3: TGTGCCAGTAGTATAGGGGACAGGGTATCCACAGATACGCAGTATTTT. This sequence encodes CASSIGDRVSTDTQYF. Full variable domain (remainder filled in from reference TRBV19 and TRBJ2-3): DGGITQSPKYLFRKEGQNVTLSCEQNLNHDAMYWYRQDPGQGLRLIYYSQIVNDFQKGDIAEGYSVSREKKESFPLTVTSAQKNPTAFYLCASSIGDRVSTDTQYFGPGTRLTVL.

The rearrangement links TRBV9 to TRBJ2-3; 7 bases fit TRBD2. V shed 3 bases and J 2 bases; nucleotides not matched to a gene: 3. There are 14 residues in the CDR3. Germline V CDR1 and CDR2: SGDLS, YYNGEE. For the CDR3, the DNA is TGTGCCAGCAGCGAAGGGAGGGCCACAGATACGCAGTATTTT. This codes for CASSEGRATDTQYF. The variable domain in full, completed from reference TRBV9 and TRBJ2-3, reads DSGVTQTPKHLITATGQRVTLRCSPRSGDLSVYWYQQSLDQGLQFLIQYYNGEERAKGNILERFSAQQFPDLHSELNLSSLELGDSALYFCASSEGRATDTQYFGPGTRLTVL.

This chain joins TRBV3-1 (or the pseudogene TRBV3-2) and TRBJ2-5; 8 bases agree with TRBD1. The CDR3 consists of 15 residues. Losses at the gene ends were 4 bases for V and 4 bases for J; bases not matched to a gene: 8. Germline loops: CDR1 LGHDT, CDR2 YNNKEL (reference sequence). CDR3 in DNA: TGTGCCAGCAGCCGCGGACAGGGATGGGGAGAGACCCAGTACTTC. Translating gives CASSRGQGWGETQYF.

On this clone: A junction end diverges from the germline sequence, so it may reflect a read error. The gene calls are TRBV7-7 and TRBJ2-5, with TRBD1 matching 8 bases. The CDR3 length is 15 residues. Germline CDR1 is SSHAT and CDR2 is FNYEAQ (reference sequence). CDR3 nucleotide sequence: TGTGCTAGCAGCTTATTTGGACAGGGTCAAGAGACCCAGTACTTC. Protein: CASSLFGQGQETQYF.

Here the CDR3 DNA reads TGTGCCAGCAGTGAATGGGGGGGTACGCAGTATTTT. The encoded protein is CASSEWGGTQYF. The chain recombines TRBV25-1 with TRBJ2-3; 7 nucleotides align to TRBD2. This CDR3 comprises 12 residues. The ends lost 1 base at V and 8 bases at J; junction bases unmatched: 0. CDR1 is MGHDK and CDR2 is SYGVNS in the germline V gene.

The chain joins TRBV6-5 to TRBJ1-3; maybe TRBD1 (6 bases). CDR1 and CDR2 (germline): MNHEY, SVGAGI. V lost 6 bases and J lost 0, with 12 bases in between. The CDR3 totals 15 residues. CDR3 in amino acids: CASSRDRNSGNTIYF. CDR3 bases: TGTGCCAGCAGCCGCGACAGGAACTCTGGAAACACCATATATTTT.